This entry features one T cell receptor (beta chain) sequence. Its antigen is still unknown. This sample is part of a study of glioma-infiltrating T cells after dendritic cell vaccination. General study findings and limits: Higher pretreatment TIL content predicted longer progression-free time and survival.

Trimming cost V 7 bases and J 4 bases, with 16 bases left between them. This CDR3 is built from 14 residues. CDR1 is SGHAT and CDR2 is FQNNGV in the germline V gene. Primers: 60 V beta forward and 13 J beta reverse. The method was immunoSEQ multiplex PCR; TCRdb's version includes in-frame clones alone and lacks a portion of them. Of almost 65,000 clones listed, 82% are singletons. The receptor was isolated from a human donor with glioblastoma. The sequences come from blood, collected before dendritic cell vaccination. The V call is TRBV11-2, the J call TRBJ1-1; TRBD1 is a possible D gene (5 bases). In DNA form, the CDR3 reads TGTGCCAGCACCCCTTGGGGGGAAGGCACTGAAGCTTTCTTT. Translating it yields CASTPWGEGTEAFF. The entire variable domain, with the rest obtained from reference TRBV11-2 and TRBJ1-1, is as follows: EAGVAQSPRYKIIEKRQSVAFWCNPISGHATLYWYQQILGQGPKLLIQFQNNGVVDDSQLPKDRFSAERLKGVDSTLKIQPAKLEDSAVYLCASTPWGEGTEAFFGQGTRLTVV.